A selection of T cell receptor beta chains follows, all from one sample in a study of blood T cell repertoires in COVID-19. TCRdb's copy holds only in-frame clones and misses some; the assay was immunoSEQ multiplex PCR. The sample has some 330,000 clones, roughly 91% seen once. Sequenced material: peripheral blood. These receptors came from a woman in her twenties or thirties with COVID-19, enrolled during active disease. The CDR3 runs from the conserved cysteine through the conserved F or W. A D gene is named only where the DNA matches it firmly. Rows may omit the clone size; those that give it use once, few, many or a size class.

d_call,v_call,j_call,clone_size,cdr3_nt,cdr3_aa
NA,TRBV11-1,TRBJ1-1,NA,TGTGCCAGCAGCTTATCAGGGGTTCTGTTTCTGGCTGAAGCTTTCTTT,CASSLSGVLFLAEAFF
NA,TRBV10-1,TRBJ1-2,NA,TGCGCCAGCAGTGAAGGGCCGTCTTTCGGCAGGGAAAACTATGGCTACACCTTC,CASSEGPSFGRENYGYTF
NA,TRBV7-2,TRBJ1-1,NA,TGTGCCAGCAGCCTCTCCCAGGGGAGCACTGAAGCTTTCTTT,CASSLSQGSTEAFF
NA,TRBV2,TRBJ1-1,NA,TGTGCCAGCAGTCCCCTAACCCCGGGGACTGAAGCTTTCTTT,CASSPLTPGTEAFF
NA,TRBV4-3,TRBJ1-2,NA,TGCGCCAGCAGCCAAGACCTGGTCGGCTATGGCTACACCTTC,CASSQDLVGYGYTF
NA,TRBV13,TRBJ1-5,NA,TGTGCCAGCAGCTTAGGACAGGGAGCAGATCAGCCCCAGCATTTT,CASSLGQGADQPQHF
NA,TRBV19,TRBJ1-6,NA,TGTGCCAGTAAGGAACAGGGTTGGAATTCACCCCTCCACTTT,CASKEQGWNSPLHF
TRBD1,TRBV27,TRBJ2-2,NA,TGTGCCAGCAGTTCGACAACAGGGGGTTCGGGGGAGCTGTTTTTT,CASSSTTGGSGELFF
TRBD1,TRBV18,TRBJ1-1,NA,TGTGCCAGCTCACTGACAGGGACTGAAGCTTTCTTT,CASSLTGTEAFF
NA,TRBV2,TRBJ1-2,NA,TGTGCCAGCAGTTCAGGGGAGGGAGGTGGCTACACCTTC,CASSSGEGGGYTF
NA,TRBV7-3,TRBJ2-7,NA,TGTGCCAGCAGCACGAAAGGGACTCCCGCCTCCTACGAGCAGTACTTC,CASSTKGTPASYEQYF
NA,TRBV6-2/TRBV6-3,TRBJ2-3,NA,TGTGCCAGCAGTTCCCGAGCTTTGAGAGCGGCAGATACGCAGTATTTT,CASSSRALRAADTQYF
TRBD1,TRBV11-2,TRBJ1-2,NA,TGTGCCAGCAGGAAACAGGGGGTATGGGGCTACACCTTC,CASRKQGVWGYTF
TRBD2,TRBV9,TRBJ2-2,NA,TGTGCCAGCACTCGCGGGGGGTCAACCGGGGAGCTGTTTTTT,CASTRGGSTGELFF
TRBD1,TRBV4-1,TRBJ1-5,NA,TGCGCCAGCAGCCAAGTACATCGCGTCGGGACAGCAGGCAATCAGCCCCAGCATTTT,CASSQVHRVGTAGNQPQHF
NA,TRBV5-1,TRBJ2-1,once,TGCGCCAGCACCTCCTTCCCAGCGGCCGGCCCAAATGAGCAGTTCTTC,CASTSFPAAGPNEQFF